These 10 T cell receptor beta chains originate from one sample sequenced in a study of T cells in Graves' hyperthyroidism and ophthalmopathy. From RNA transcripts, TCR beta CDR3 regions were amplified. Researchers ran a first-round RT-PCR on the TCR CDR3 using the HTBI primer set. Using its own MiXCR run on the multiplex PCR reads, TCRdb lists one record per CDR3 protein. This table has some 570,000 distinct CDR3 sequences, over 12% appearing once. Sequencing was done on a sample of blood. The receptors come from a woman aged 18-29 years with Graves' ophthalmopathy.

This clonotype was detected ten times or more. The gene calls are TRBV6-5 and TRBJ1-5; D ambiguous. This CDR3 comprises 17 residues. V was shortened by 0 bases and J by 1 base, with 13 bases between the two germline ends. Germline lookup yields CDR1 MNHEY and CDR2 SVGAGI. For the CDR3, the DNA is TGTGCCAGCAGTTACTCGCCCCGTCCGGGAAGCAATCAGCCCCAGCATTTT. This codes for CASSYSPRPGSNQPQHF.

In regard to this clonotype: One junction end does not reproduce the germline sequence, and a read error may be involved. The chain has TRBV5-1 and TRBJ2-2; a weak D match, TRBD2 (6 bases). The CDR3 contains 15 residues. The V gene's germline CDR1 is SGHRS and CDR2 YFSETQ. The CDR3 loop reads CASSLPGPPSGELVF. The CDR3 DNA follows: TGCGCCAGCAGCTTGCCGGGACCCCCGTCGGGGGAGCTGGTTTTT.

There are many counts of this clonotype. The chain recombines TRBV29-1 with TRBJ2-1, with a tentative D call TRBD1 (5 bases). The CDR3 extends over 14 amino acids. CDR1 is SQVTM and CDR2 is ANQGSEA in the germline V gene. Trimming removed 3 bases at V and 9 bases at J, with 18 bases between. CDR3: CSVDRGRLDSEQFF. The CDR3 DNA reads TGCAGCGTTGATAGGGGTCGGTTAGACAGTGAGCAGTTCTTC.

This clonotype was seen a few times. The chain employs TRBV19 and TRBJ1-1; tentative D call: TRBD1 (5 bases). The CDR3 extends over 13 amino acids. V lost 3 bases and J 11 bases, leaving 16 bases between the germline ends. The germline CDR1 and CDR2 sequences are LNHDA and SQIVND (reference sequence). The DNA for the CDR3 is TGTGCCAGTAGTATGGCCAGGGTGTCGGATGCTTTCTTT. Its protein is CASSMARVSDAFF.

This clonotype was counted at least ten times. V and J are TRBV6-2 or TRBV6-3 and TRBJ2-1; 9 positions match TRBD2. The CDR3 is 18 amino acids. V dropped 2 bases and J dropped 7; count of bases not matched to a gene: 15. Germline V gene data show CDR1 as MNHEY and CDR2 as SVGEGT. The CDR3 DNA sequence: TGTGCCAGCAGTTACCAACCCCAAAGCGGGAGGCCCGGTAATGAGCAGTTCTTC. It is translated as CASSYQPQSGRPGNEQFF.

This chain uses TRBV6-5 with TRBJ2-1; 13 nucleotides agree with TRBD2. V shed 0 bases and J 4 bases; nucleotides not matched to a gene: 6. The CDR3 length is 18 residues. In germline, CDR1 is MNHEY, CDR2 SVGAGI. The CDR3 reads CASSYSTSGRSVYNEQFF. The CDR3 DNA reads TGTGCCAGCAGTTACTCGACTAGCGGGAGGTCCGTTTACAATGAGCAGTTCTTC.

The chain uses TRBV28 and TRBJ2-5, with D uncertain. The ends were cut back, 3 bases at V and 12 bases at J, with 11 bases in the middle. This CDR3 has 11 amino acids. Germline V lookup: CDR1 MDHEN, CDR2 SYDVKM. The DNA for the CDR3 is TGTGCCAGCAGTTTTAGGGCGGAAGAGTACTTC. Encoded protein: CASSFRAEEYF. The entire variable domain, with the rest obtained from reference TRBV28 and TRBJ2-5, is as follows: DVKVTQSSRYLVKRTGEKVFLECVQDMDHENMFWYRQDPGLGLRLIYFSYDVKMKEKGDIPEGYSVSREKKERFSLILESASTNQTSMYLCASSFRAEEYFGPGTRLLVL.

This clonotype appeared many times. CDR3 sequence reads: CASSLESGSSYEQYF. The CDR3, as DNA: TGTGCCAGCAGTTTAGAGAGCGGGAGTTCCTACGAGCAGTACTTC. The rearrangement joins TRBV12-3 or TRBV12-4 to TRBJ2-7; 8 positions match TRBD2. With V trimmed by 1 base and J by 1 base, 3 bases remained unmatched. There are 15 residues in the CDR3.

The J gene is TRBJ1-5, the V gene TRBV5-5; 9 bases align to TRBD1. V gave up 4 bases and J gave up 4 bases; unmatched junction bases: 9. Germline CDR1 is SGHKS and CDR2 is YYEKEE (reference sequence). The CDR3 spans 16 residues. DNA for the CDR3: TGTGCCAGCAGCCCGACCGGGACAGGGTATAATCAGCCCCAGCATTTT. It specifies CASSPTGTGYNQPQHF.

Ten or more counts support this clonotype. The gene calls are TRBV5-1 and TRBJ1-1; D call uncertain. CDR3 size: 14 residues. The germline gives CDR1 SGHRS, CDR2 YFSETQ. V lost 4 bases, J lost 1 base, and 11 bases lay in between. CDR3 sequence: CASSISGGNTEAFF. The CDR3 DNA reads TGCGCCAGCAGCATCTCGGGAGGGAACACTGAAGCTTTCTTT.